This T cell receptor beta chain appears in the sequencing data of a study of T cell changes during pregnancy in multiple sclerosis. Here immunoSEQ multiplex PCR was the method, and the copy in TCRdb shows in-frame clones only, minus some. The sample consists of around 56,000 clones, 90% of them appearing once. CDR1 LNHDA and CDR2 SQIVND come from the germline V gene (reference sequence). V was pared by 6 bases and J by 1 base, with 10 bases of the junction left unmatched. The CDR3 runs to 16 residues. The origin of this receptor is a female donor in good health, enrolled as a control in a pregnancy study. The rearrangement links TRBV19 to TRBJ2-5; 8 bases line up with TRBD1. The specimen was peripheral blood, collected in the first trimester of pregnancy. CDR3 region: CASSHKGDRGQETQYF. The CDR3 DNA reads as TGTGCCAGTAGCCATAAGGGCGACAGGGGCCAAGAGACCCAGTACTTC.